This T cell receptor beta chain comes out of a study of tumor and adjacent non-tumor tissue in lung cancer. Whole-study context: Stage I to III disease affected approximately 11 men and about five women aged roughly 31 to 85. On average, productive TCRbeta reads reached about 4.17 million per sample.

This CDR3 has 12 amino acids. CDR1 is MGHRA, CDR2 YSYEKL, per germline. Concerning this clonotype: Its cognate antigen is unknown. One junction end does not reproduce the germline sequence, and a read error may be involved.

A modified ARM-PCR protocol with three rounds of nested PCR amplified TCRbeta. TCRdb ran MiXCR on the multiplex PCR reads and lists one entry per CDR3 protein. Of 110,000 or so distinct CDR3 sequences in the sample, roughly three fifths are singletons; the top ten hold 19%. Study results and limitations: Tumor tissue had significantly higher TCR diversity than normal lung. Top 100 clones took a larger repertoire share in normal lung.

No cell sorting was done before RNA was extracted from the tissue. More than 3 cm separated this lung sample from the edge of the tumor. The rearrangement links TRBV4-1 to TRBJ2-1; 8 bases match TRBD2. This receptor was obtained from a man in his sixties with non-small cell lung cancer. The sequencing sample was made of distant non-tumor lung tissue. This CDR3 reads CASSPAGAEQLF. The DNA of the CDR3 is TGCGCCAGCAGCCCAGCGGGAGCCGAGCAGCTCTTC.